The 31 T cell receptor beta chains in this list originate from one sample, sequenced in a study of blood T cell repertoires in COVID-19. TCRdb's copy holds only in-frame clones and misses some; the assay was immunoSEQ multiplex PCR. The table has tens of thousands of clones, roughly 80% seen once. Sequences were obtained from peripheral blood. The receptors were sampled from a human donor in a cohort sampled during active COVID-19.

The chain carries TRBV11-2 and TRBJ2-7; no definite D call. The CDR3 runs to 14 residues. CDR1 is SGHAT and CDR2 is FQNNGV in the germline V gene. V lost 1 base, J lost 2 bases, and 9 bases lay in between. The DNA for the CDR3 is TGTGCCAGCAGCTTAGTATACAATACCTACGAGCAGTACTTC. This sequence encodes CASSLVYNTYEQYF.

The genes are TRBV4-1 and TRBJ2-1; TRBD2 aligns across 8 bases. V lost 3 bases and J lost 2; bases outside the gene matches: 12. The CDR3 has 18 amino acids. Germline V lookup: CDR1 MGHRA, CDR2 YSYEKL. CDR3 DNA: TGCGCCAGCAGCCAGCCCCCATCGGGAGGGGGGACCTACAATGAGCAGTTCTTC. It specifies CASSQPPSGGGTYNEQFF.

This clone was detected only a few times. The chain employs TRBV25-1 and TRBJ1-3; no definite D call. V was cut by 6 bases and J by 7 bases, with 10 bases left in between. Germline-derived CDR1 and CDR2 are MGHDK and SYGVNS. The CDR3 runs 12 residues. In DNA, the CDR3 is TGTGCCAGCAGAGGCGGCCCGAACACCATATATTTT. This gives the protein CASRGGPNTIYF.

The chain uses TRBV19 and TRBJ2-1, with 8 bases fitting TRBD1. This CDR3 spans 14 amino acids. Germline assignment: CDR1 LNHDA and CDR2 SQIVND (reference sequence). Trimming removed 5 bases from V and 7 bases from J; junction bases left unmatched: 7. CDR3 nucleotides: TGTGCCAGTAGTGGGGCAGGGGGCGTAAATGAGCAGTTCTTC. Translating gives CASSGAGGVNEQFF.

This chain joins TRBV11-3 and TRBJ2-1, with 11 bases matching TRBD2. J gave up 7 bases and V 2 bases, and 13 bases lay outside the gene matches. Germline values: CDR1 SGHNT, CDR2 YENEEA. This CDR3 region has 18 residues. Here the CDR3 reads CASSLNHPGVAGGNEQFF. The CDR3 DNA reads as TGTGCCAGCAGCTTAAACCACCCCGGGGTAGCGGGAGGGAATGAGCAGTTCTTC.

V usage is TRBV27 and J usage is TRBJ2-7; D might be TRBD2 (5 bases). This CDR3 is 16 amino acids long. The germline V gene has CDR1 MNHEY and CDR2 SMNVEV (reference sequence). The V end lost 6 bases, the J end lost 3 bases, and 21 bases lay between the germline ends. In DNA form, the CDR3 reads TGTGCCAGCAGCCAAAATGGGCGGGTTTTGCGCTACGAGCAGTACTTC. Protein sequence: CASSQNGRVLRYEQYF.

The chain couples TRBV10-3 to TRBJ1-2; D remains ambiguous. V dropped 5 bases and J dropped 3 bases, with 13 bases sitting between them. The V gene's germline CDR1 is ENHRY and CDR2 SYGVKD. The length of the CDR3 is 14 residues. CDR3 nucleotide sequence: TGTGCCATCAGTAGGAGCGCGACCGACTATGGCTACACCTTC. This sequence encodes CAISRSATDYGYTF.

The chain carries TRBV21-1 and TRBJ2-5; the D call of TRBD2 is as the table states it, not checked on the DNA. TRBV21-1 has pseudogene status. CDR3 length: 15 amino acids. CDR3 bases: TGTGCCAGCACCAAAGGGACTACACCCGAGGAGACCCAGTACTTC. This gives the protein CASTKGTTPEETQYF.

V usage is TRBV29-1 and J usage is TRBJ1-2, with 8 bases fitting TRBD1. CDR3 length: 13 residues. Germline V gene data show CDR1 as SQVTM and CDR2 as ANQGSEA. The V segment lost 7 bases and the J segment 3 bases; nucleotides outside the gene matches: 7. In DNA form, the CDR3 reads TGCAGCGACGTTCAGGGGGCTTACTATGGCTACACCTTC. It specifies CSDVQGAYYGYTF.

The chain couples TRBV4-2 to TRBJ2-7, with D possibly being TRBD1 (6 bases). Germline-derived CDR1 and CDR2 are LGHNA and YNFKEQ. CDR3 length: 15 residues. V was cut by 0 bases and J by 4 bases, with 13 bases left in between. CDR3 bases: TGTGCCAGCAGCCAAGATCCGACAGGCTCATACGAGCAGTACTTC. This gives the protein CASSQDPTGSYEQYF.

J is TRBJ1-1 and V is TRBV4-2; the D gene is possibly TRBD1 (6 bases). The CDR3 runs to 15 residues. The V gene's germline CDR1 is LGHNA and CDR2 YNFKEQ. Trimming took 2 bases from V and 3 from J, leaving 13 bases between them. CDR3 nucleotides: TGTGCCAGCAGCCAAAAAAGGGCAGGGGACACTGAAGCTTTCTTT. The encoded protein is CASSQKRAGDTEAFF.

This clone was observed a few times. This chain links TRBV19 with TRBJ2-7; D perhaps matches TRBD1 (6 bases). CDR3 size: 14 residues. Per germline, CDR1 LNHDA and CDR2 SQIVND (reference sequence). Trimming removed 5 bases from V and 3 bases from J, with 14 bases in between. The CDR3, as DNA: TGTGCCAGTAGTGCGCAACAGGGAGTCTACGAGCAGTACTTC. It encodes CASSAQQGVYEQYF.

This clone has only one observation. The chain recombines TRBV5-1 with TRBJ2-7; the D is unclear. CDR1 and CDR2 (germline): SGHRS, YFSETQ. The CDR3 contains 15 residues. The ends were cut back, 0 bases at V and 3 bases at J, with 13 bases in the middle. The CDR3 bases are TGCGCCAGCAGCTTGGCGGCCAGGCCGATCTACGAGCAGTACTTC. It is translated as CASSLAARPIYEQYF.

Judged by abundance, this clone is medium-sized (0.01 to 0.1%). This chain links TRBV7-9 with TRBJ1-1; D possibly corresponds to TRBD1 (5 bases). The CDR3 has 14 amino acids. In germline, CDR1 is SEHNR, CDR2 FQNEAQ (reference sequence). V shed 0 bases and J shed 6 bases, with 11 bases lying between them. CDR3 nucleotide sequence: TGTGCCAGCAGCTTAGCGTCAACGGGGGCTGAAGCTTTCTTT. This sequence encodes CASSLASTGAEAFF.

J is TRBJ1-1 and V is TRBV6-1, with TRBD1 matching 10 bases. Germline CDR1 reads MNHNS; CDR2 reads SASEGT. The CDR3 has 16 residues. The ends lost 1 base at V and 4 bases at J; junction bases unmatched: 6. CDR3: CASSEGWTGGGTEAFF. The CDR3, as DNA: TGTGCCAGCAGTGAAGGATGGACAGGGGGGGGCACTGAAGCTTTCTTT.

In this sample, this clone turned up many times. The genes are TRBV4-2 and TRBJ2-7; D is uncertain. V was pared by 0 bases and J by 4 bases, with 7 bases between. The CDR3 runs to 13 residues. The germline gives CDR1 LGHNA, CDR2 YNFKEQ. Written as DNA, the CDR3 is TGTGCCAGCAGCCAAGATCTTCGGTACGAGCAGTACTTC. Translation: CASSQDLRYEQYF.

The chain is built from TRBV6-4 and TRBJ2-1; TRBD1 aligns across 9 bases. CDR3 length equals 14 residues. With 6 bases clipped from V and 9 bases from J, the junction kept 9 bases outside the gene matches. Per the germline V gene, CDR1 is MRHNA and CDR2 is SNTAGT. CDR3 nucleotide sequence: TGTGCCAGCAGCCCTACCGGGACAGGGACTGAGCAGTTCTTC. Protein: CASSPTGTGTEQFF.

The chain combines TRBV9 with TRBJ2-1, with 12 bases matching TRBD2. The V gene's germline CDR1 is SGDLS and CDR2 YYNGEE. There are 20 residues in the CDR3. With V trimmed by 0 bases and J by 7 bases, 17 bases remained unmatched. The CDR3 nucleotides are TGTGCCAGCAGCGTAGCACCTAGCGGGAGGGCCGGGTCGGCTGGGAATGAGCAGTTCTTC. The encoded protein is CASSVAPSGRAGSAGNEQFF.

This clone appeared once. V is TRBV7-9 and J is TRBJ1-1; D not certain. Per the germline V gene, CDR1 is SEHNR and CDR2 is FQNEAQ (reference sequence). V lost 2 bases to trimming and J lost 1 base, with 5 bases between them. CDR3 size: 13 residues. CDR3 in amino acids: CASSLSQNTEAFF. CDR3 nucleotides: TGTGCCAGCAGCTTATCACAGAACACTGAAGCTTTCTTT.

The chain links TRBV4-3 to TRBJ1-2; D may be TRBD1 (6 bases). The germline gives CDR1 LGHNA, CDR2 YSLEER. Trimming cost V 1 base and J 8 bases, with 14 bases left between them. The CDR3 consists of 14 residues. The CDR3 here is CASSQGLAGDGYTF. For the CDR3, the DNA is TGCGCCAGCAGCCAAGGCCTTGCAGGGGACGGCTACACCTTC.

The rearrangement joins TRBV18 to TRBJ2-2; 7 bases line up with TRBD2. CDR1 is KGHSH and CDR2 is LQKENI in the germline V gene. V gave up 1 base and J gave up 1 base; unmatched junction bases: 3. The CDR3 runs to 16 residues. CDR3 amino acids: CASSPLSSGNTGELFF. The CDR3 nucleotides read TGTGCCAGCTCACCACTGTCTAGCGGGAACACCGGGGAGCTGTTTTTT.

The V and J genes are TRBV10-3 and TRBJ1-4, with D possibly TRBD1 on 5 matching bases. The CDR3 sequence is 14 residues long. Per the germline V gene, CDR1 is ENHRY and CDR2 is SYGVKD. V lost 3 bases and J 8 bases, leaving 13 bases between the germline ends. CDR3 region: CAISDLGTPEKLFF. The CDR3 bases are TGTGCCATCAGTGATCTCGGGACTCCCGAAAAACTGTTTTTT.

This chain's CDR3 is CASSHDSEAKNIQYF. CDR3 bases: TGTGCCAGCAGCCACGACTCGGAGGCCAAAAACATTCAGTACTTC. V gene TRBV3-1 (or the pseudogene TRBV3-2) combines with J gene TRBJ2-4, with D unclear. The CDR3 has 15 residues. V shed 3 bases and J shed 1 base, with 10 bases lying between them. In germline, CDR1 is LGHDT, CDR2 YNNKEL (reference sequence).

The chain carries TRBV5-1 and TRBJ1-1, with TRBD1 matching over 8 bases. The ends lost 0 bases at V and 5 bases at J; junction bases unmatched: 3. CDR3 length: 14 residues. Germline V lookup: CDR1 SGHRS, CDR2 YFSETQ. The CDR3 loop reads CASSLGDRQTEAFF. In nucleotides, the CDR3 is TGCGCCAGCAGCTTGGGGGACAGGCAAACTGAAGCTTTCTTT.

The genes are TRBV5-8 and TRBJ2-7; D not resolved. The CDR3 sequence is 15 residues long. The V end was cut by 2 bases, the J end by 0 bases, with 12 bases between. Germline V CDR1 and CDR2: SGHTS, YDEGEE. The CDR3 reads CASSFSAESSYEQYF. In DNA form, the CDR3 reads TGTGCCAGCAGCTTTTCCGCGGAGAGCTCCTACGAGCAGTACTTC. The entire variable domain, with the rest obtained from reference TRBV5-8 and TRBJ2-7, is as follows: EAGVTQSPTHLIKTRGQQATLRCSPISGHTSVYWYQQALGLGLQFLLWYDEGEERNRGNFPPRFSGRQFPNYSSELNVNALELEDSALYLCASSFSAESSYEQYFGPGTRLTVT.

DNA of the CDR3: TGTGCCAGCAGCTTGGAAGCGGGAGCCGGTTCGGAGACCCAGTACTTC. Its protein product is CASSLEAGAGSETQYF. This sequence joins TRBV5-5 and TRBJ2-5; 8 bases match TRBD2. The V gene end was trimmed by 0 bases and the J gene end by 5 bases; junction bases not matched to a gene: 9. This CDR3 is built from 16 residues. Germline CDR1 and CDR2: SGHKS and YYEKEE (reference sequence).

The rearrangement links TRBV11-2 to TRBJ2-5, with 10 positions matching TRBD2. The CDR3 extends over 14 amino acids. Germline trimming cut 4 bases from V and 5 bases from J; bases unmatched to any gene: 4. In germline, CDR1 is SGHAT, CDR2 FQNNGV. This chain's CDR3 is CASSSKTSGETQYF. The DNA for the CDR3 is TGTGCCAGCAGCTCGAAGACTAGCGGGGAGACCCAGTACTTC.

CDR3 residues: CASSLSQDYGYTF. For the CDR3, the DNA is TGTGCCAGCAGCTTGTCCCAGGACTATGGCTACACCTTC. This rearrangement joins TRBV5-4 to TRBJ1-2, with D uncertain. The CDR3 covers 13 residues. Trimming left V 1 base short and J 3 bases short, with 7 bases between. Looked up from germline, CDR1 is SGHNT and CDR2 is YYREEE (reference sequence). Full variable domain (missing parts from reference TRBV5-4 and TRBJ1-2): ETGVTQSPTHLIKTRGQQVTLRCSSQSGHNTVSWYQQALGQGPQFIFQYYREEENGRGNFPPRFSGLQFPNYSSELNVNALELDDSALYLCASSLSQDYGYTFGSGTRLTVV.

The chain combines TRBV7-9 with TRBJ1-1; no firm D call. The CDR3 extends over 16 amino acids. Germline V gives CDR1 SEHNR, CDR2 FQNEAQ (reference sequence). V dropped 4 bases and J dropped 1 base, with 16 bases sitting between them. The CDR3 coding sequence is TGTGCCAGCAGCTCCTGGGAGGCAGGCAAGAACACTGAAGCTTTCTTT. The encoded protein is CASSSWEAGKNTEAFF.

Of note for this clone: A junction boundary mismatches the germline segment, possibly from a read error. The rearrangement joins TRBV28 to TRBJ2-7; 8 bases agree with TRBD1. Per germline, CDR1 MDHEN and CDR2 SYDVKM. This CDR3 has 13 amino acids. The CDR3 spells CASSPGQGARPEF. CDR3 bases: TGTGCCAGCAGCCCGGGGCAGGGGGCGCGCCCGGAGTTC.

This clone was detected once. The gene calls are TRBV19 and TRBJ2-1; TRBD2 is a possible D gene (6 bases). Trimming removed 7 bases from V and 4 bases from J, with 14 bases in between. The length of the CDR3 is 14 residues. Germline V gene sequence: CDR1 LNHDA, CDR2 SQIVND (reference sequence). CDR3 loop: CASKSPGTYNEQFF. The CDR3 nucleotides read TGTGCCAGTAAATCTCCGGGGACTTACAATGAGCAGTTCTTC.